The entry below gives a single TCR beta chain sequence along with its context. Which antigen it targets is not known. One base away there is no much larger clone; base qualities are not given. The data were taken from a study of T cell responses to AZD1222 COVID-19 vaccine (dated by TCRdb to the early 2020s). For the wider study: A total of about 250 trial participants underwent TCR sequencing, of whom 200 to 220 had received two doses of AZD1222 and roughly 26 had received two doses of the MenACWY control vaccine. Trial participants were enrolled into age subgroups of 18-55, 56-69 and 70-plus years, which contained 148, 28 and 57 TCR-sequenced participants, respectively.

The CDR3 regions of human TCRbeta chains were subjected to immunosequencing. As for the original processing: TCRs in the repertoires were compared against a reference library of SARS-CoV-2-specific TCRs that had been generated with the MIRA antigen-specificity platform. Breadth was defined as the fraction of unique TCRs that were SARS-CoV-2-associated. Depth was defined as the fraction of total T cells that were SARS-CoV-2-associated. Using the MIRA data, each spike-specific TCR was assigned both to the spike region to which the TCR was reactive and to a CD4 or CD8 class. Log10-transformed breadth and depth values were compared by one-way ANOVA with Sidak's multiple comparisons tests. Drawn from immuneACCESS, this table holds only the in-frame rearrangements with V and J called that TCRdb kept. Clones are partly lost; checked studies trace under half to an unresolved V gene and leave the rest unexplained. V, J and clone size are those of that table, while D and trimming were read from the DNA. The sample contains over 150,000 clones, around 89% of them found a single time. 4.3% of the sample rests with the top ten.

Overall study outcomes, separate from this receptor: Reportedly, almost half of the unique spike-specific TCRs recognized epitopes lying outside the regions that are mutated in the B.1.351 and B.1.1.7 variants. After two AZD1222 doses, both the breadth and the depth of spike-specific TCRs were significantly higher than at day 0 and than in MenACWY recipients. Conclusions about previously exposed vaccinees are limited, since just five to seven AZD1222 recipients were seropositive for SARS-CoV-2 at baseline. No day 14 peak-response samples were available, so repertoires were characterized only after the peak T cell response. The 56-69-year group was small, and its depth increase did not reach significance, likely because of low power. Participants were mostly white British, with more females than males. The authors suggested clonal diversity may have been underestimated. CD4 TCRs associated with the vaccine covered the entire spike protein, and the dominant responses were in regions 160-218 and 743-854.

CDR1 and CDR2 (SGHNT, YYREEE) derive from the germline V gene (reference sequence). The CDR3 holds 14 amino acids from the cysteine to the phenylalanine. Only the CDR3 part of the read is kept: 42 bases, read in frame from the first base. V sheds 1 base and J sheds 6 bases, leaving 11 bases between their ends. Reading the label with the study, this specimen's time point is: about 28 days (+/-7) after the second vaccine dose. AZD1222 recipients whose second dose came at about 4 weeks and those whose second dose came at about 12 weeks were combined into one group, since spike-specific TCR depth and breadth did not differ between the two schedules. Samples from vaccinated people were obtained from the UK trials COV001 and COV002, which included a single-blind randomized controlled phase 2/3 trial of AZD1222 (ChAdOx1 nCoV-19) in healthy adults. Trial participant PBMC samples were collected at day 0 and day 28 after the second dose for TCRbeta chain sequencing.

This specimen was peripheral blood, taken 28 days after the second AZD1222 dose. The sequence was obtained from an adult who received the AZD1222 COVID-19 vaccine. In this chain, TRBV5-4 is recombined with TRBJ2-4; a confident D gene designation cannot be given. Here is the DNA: TGTGCCAGCAGCTTGCTGGACGGTGGAAACATTCAGTACTTC. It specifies CASSLLDGGNIQYF.